The entry below describes one T cell receptor beta chain. This clonotype was detected a few times. Its antigen is unknown. Nothing much larger sits one base from this clone, and base qualities are not available. The CDR3 holds 15 amino acids from the cysteine to the phenylalanine. The only DNA kept is the CDR3, 45 bases in frame from the first base. Trimming removed 1 base from V and 1 base from J, leaving 7 bases between the germline ends. From a lookup of the germline V gene, CDR1 and CDR2 are SGHTA and FQGTGA. Sample time point, as interpreted from the label and publication: patch test 3, about 24 weeks after DPC sensitization. In the paper's terms, the treatment or condition label means: therapeutic diphenylcyclopropenone sensitization with weekly scalp DPC. Blood at each patch-test visit was drawn before the patch test was applied. Eligible patients were aged 18 to 70, diagnosed with alopecia, deemed suitable for DPC therapy, and excluded if pregnant. Total RNA was isolated from unfractionated whole blood collected in Tempus Blood RNA tubes.

This specimen belongs to a study of human T cells and chemical hapten exposure (dated by TCRdb to the early 2020s). Regarding the research as a whole: For sensitization, 2% DPC in acetone was applied to a 2 cm by 2 cm area of upper inner arm skin. Weekly therapeutic DPC doses were additionally applied to the scalp of patients throughout the roughly 26-week study period. Patch testing on the upper back used Finn chambers containing 0.01% DPC, with scoring done after 6 days according to International Contact Dermatitis Research Group standards. Alopecia areata with under or over 50% scalp involvement, alopecia totalis and alopecia universalis were represented in the patient cohort, which was mostly female. The libraries were sequenced as a pool, and the TCR yield per sample differed mostly because of small variations in library volumes within the pool. The study tracked peripheral blood TCR repertoire changes in vivo during primary and secondary sensitization to the hapten diphenylcyclopropenone (DPC) in alopecia patients. Patient blood was sampled pre-sensitization (week 0) and at 2, 6 and about 24 weeks after DPC sensitization. Blood for TCR sequencing was provided by twenty-nine alopecia patients at one to four time points (pre-sensitization, 2, 6 and 24 weeks). General conclusions and limits of the study: All patients had alopecia, a presumed autoimmune disease, so their immune response might differ from that of healthy individuals. Expanded TCRs formed significantly more large CDR3 similarity clusters than pre-sensitization or healthy control sets, consistent with antigen-driven responses. No change with DPC sensitization was found in the number of TCRs above 1 in 1000 frequency, and no evidence of global repertoire structure alterations was found. After repeated subsampling, the strength of the expansion versus patch-test correlation and the threshold at which it became significant changed. A positive correlation was found between the number of PT1 expanded TCRs and patch test score, with significance reached at thresholds 8, 16 and 32 but not 4.

Libraries were prepared through RACE. Sequenced on a NextSeq 500. Library preparation attached unique molecular identifiers to individual cDNA molecules for quantitative, reproducible TCR counting. For every blood RNA sample, sequencing covered both the TCR alpha and TCR beta chains. The authors' pipeline ran thus. The median number of TCRs per sample was approximately 98,000, ranging from 23,224 to 690,600. V, J and CDR3 annotation of the TCR reads was performed with the Decombinator software suite. For PS versus PT1 abundance plots, all samples were subsampled to the same number of TCRs (28,000). TCRs were defined as expanded if absent before sensitization and observed at least eight times at the 2-week time point. The public reads were reprocessed in TCRdb via fastp at Q25 and MiXCR, keeping in-frame beta chains. Each CDR3 protein gets just one entry, which takes the most common genes and DNA from the rows behind it. TCRdb's processing, not the authors', yielded these V and J calls. The sample profile shows some 71,000 distinct CDR3 sequences; around 10% of them were found once. The ten biggest clones cover roughly 1.5% of the sample.

The sequence came from a woman between 45 and 60 years old with alopecia areata. Some clones in this sample may be carry-over from other donors' samples. The rearrangement combines TRBV7-3 with TRBJ2-2; the D gene cannot be resolved reliably. The input for sequencing was whole blood, taken in connection with sensitization to the hapten diphenylcyclopropenone (DPC). The encoded CDR3 is CASSLRPLNTGELFF. The nucleotide sequence reads TGTGCCAGCAGCTTAAGACCCCTGAACACCGGGGAGCTGTTTTTT.